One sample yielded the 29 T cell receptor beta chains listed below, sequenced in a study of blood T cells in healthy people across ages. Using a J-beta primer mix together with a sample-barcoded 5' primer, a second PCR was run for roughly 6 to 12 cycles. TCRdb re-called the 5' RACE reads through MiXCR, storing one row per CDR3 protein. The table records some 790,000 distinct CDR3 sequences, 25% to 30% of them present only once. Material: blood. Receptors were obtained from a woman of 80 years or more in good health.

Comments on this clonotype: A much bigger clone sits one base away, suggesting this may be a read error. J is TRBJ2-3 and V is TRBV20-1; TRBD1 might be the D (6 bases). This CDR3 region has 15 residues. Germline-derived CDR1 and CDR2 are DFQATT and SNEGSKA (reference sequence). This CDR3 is CSAEPGTGGPDAQYF. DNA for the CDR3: TGCAGTGCTGAACCGGGAACTGGGGGCCCAGATGCGCAGTATTTT.

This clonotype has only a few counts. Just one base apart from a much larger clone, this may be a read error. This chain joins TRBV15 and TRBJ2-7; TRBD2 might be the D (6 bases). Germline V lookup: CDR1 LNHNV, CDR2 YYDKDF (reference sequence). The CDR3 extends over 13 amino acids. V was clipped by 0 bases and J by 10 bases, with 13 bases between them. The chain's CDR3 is CATSRDQGEAQYF. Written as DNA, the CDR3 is TGTGCCACCAGCAGAGATCAAGGGGAGGCCCAGTACTTC.

The CDR3 DNA sequence: TGTGCCAGCAGCGCGCTAACAGGGCTCTCCTACAATGAGCAGTTCTTC. This encodes CASSALTGLSYNEQFF. The chain is built from TRBV11-3 and TRBJ2-1; D possibly corresponds to TRBD1 (6 bases). CDR1 is SGHNT, CDR2 YENEEA, per germline. V was trimmed by 5 bases and J by 0 bases, leaving 14 bases between them. This CDR3 is built from 16 residues.

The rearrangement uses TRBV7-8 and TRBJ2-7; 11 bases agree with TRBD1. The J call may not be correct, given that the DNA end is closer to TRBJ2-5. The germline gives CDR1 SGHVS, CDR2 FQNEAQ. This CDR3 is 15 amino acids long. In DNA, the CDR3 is TGTGCCAGCAGCCCGCGGACAGGGGGCACGGGGACCCAGTACTTC. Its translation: CASSPRTGGTGTQYF.

The CDR3: CASSVNSANIDTQYF. The CDR3 DNA reads TGTGCCAGCAGTGTGAACAGCGCCAACATAGATACGCAGTATTTT. The rearrangement joins TRBV2 to TRBJ2-3; unclear D gene. Looked up from germline, CDR1 is SNHLY and CDR2 is FYNNEI. The CDR3 totals 15 residues. The ends were cut back, 4 bases at V and 5 bases at J, with 16 bases in the middle.

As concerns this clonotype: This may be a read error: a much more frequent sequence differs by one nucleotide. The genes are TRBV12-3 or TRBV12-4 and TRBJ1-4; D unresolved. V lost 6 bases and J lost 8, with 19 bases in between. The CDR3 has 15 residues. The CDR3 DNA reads TGTGCCAGCAGCCTCGCGCCAGCGGCAGGAGAAAAACTGTTTTTT. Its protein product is CASSLAPAAGEKLFF.

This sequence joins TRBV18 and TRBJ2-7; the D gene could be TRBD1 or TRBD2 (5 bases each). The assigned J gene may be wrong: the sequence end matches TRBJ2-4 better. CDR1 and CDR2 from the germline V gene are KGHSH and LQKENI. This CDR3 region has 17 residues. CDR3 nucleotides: TGTGCCAGCTCACCACTTGAGGGAGAGGGGGCCAAAAACATTCAGTACTTC. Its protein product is CASSPLEGEGAKNIQYF.

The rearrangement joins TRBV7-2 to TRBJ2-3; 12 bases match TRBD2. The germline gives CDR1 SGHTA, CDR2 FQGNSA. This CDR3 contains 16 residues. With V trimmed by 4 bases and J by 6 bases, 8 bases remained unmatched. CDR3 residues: CASSSPSGRAGDTQYF. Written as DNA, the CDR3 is TGTGCCAGCAGCTCCCCTAGCGGGAGGGCCGGGGATACGCAGTATTTT.

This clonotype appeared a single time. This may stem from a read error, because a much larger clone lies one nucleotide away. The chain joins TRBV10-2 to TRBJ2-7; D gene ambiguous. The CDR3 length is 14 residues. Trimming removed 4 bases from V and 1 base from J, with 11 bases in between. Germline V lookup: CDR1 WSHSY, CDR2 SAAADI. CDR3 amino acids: CASSVLTESYEQYF. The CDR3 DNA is TGCGCCAGCAGTGTACTAACGGAGTCCTACGAGCAGTACTTC.

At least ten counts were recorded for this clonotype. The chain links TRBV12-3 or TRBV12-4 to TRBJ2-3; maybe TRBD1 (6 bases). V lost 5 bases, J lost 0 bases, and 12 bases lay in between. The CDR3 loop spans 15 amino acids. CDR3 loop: CASSPRTASTDTQYF. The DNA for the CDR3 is TGTGCCAGCAGTCCCCGGACAGCTAGCACAGATACGCAGTATTTT.

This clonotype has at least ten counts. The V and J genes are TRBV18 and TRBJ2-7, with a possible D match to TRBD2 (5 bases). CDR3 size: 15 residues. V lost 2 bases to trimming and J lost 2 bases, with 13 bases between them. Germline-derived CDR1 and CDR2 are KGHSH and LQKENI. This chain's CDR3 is CASSPVLAYPYEQYF. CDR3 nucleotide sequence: TGTGCCAGCTCACCAGTTCTAGCCTACCCCTACGAGCAGTACTTC.

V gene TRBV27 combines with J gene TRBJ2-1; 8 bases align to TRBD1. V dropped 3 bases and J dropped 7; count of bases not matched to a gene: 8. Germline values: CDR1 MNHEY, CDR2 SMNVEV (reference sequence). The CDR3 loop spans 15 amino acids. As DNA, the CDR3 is TGTGCCAGCAGTTTGGAACAGGGGGGAACTAATGAGCAGTTCTTC. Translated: CASSLEQGGTNEQFF.

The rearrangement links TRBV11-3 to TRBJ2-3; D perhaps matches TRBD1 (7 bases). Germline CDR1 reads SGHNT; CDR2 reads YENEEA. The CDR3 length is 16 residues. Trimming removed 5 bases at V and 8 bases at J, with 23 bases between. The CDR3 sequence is CASSPAGQLGSGTQYF. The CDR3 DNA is TGTGCCAGCAGCCCGGCGGGACAGCTAGGGTCGGGTACGCAGTATTTT.

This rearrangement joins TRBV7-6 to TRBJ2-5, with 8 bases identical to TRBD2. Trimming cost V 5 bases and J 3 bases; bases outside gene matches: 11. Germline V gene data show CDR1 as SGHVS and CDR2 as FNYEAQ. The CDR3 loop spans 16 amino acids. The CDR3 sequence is CASSPALGRGEETQYF. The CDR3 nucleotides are TGTGCCAGCAGCCCAGCTCTTGGGCGGGGGGAAGAGACCCAGTACTTC.

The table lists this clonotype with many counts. DNA of the CDR3: TGTGCCAGCACCAAGGGTGGGGGGGCCGTCAATGAGCAGTTCTTC. Translated, it gives CASTKGGGAVNEQFF. The V and J genes are TRBV6-1 and TRBJ2-1, with D tentatively TRBD2 (7 bases). V lost 7 bases and J 6 bases, leaving 19 bases between the germline ends. The CDR3 has 15 residues. CDR1 is MNHNS, CDR2 SASEGT, per germline.

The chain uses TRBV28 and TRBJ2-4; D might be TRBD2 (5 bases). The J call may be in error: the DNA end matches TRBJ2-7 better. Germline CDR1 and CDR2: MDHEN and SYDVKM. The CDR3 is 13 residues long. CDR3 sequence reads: CASSSVLVYEQYF. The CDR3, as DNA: TGTGCCAGCAGTTCGGTACTAGTCTACGAGCAGTACTTC.

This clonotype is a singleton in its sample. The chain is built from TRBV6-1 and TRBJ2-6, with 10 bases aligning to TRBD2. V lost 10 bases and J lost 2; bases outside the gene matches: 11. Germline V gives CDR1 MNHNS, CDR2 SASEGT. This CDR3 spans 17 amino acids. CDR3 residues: CAIKPGLARTGANVLTF. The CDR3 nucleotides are TGTGCCATCAAGCCGGGACTAGCGAGAACTGGGGCCAACGTCCTGACTTTC.

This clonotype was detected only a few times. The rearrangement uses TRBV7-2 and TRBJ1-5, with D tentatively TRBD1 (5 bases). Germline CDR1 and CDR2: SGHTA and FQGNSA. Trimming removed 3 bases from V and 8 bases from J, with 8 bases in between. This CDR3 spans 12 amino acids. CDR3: CASSFGGEPQHF. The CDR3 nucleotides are TGTGCCAGCAGCTTTGGGGGTGAGCCCCAGCATTTT.

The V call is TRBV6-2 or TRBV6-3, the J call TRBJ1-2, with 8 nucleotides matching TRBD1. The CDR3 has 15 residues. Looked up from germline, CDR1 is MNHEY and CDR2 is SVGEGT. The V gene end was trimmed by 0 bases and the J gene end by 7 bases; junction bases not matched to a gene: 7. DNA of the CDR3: TGTGCCAGCAGTTACTCGGTCCAGGGGGCAGGTGGCTACACCTTC. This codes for CASSYSVQGAGGYTF.

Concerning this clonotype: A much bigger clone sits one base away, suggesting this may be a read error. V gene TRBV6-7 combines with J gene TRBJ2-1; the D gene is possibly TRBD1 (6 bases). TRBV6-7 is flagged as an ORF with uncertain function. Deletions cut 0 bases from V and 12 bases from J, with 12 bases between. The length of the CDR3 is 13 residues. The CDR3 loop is CASSYSRGLGQFF. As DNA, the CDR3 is TGTGCCAGCAGTTACTCGAGGGGGTTGGGGCAGTTCTTC.

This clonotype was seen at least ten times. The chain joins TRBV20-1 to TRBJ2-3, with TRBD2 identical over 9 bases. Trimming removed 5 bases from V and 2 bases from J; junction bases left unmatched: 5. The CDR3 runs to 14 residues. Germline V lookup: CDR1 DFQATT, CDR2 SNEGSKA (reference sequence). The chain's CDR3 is CSAVSGGITDTQYF. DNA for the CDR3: TGCAGTGCTGTGAGCGGGGGGATCACAGATACGCAGTATTTT.

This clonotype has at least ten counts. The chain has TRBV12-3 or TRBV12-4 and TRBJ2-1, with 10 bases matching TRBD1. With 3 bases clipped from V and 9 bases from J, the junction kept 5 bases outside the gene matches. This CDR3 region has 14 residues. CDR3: CASSLSGQGPEQFF. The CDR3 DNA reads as TGTGCCAGCAGTTTGTCGGGACAGGGGCCTGAGCAGTTCTTC.

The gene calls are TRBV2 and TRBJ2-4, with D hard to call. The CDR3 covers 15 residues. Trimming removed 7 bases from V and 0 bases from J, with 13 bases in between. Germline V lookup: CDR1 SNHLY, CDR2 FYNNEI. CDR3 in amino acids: CASIPENLAKNIQYF. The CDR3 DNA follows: TGTGCCAGCATTCCAGAAAATCTAGCCAAAAACATTCAGTACTTC.

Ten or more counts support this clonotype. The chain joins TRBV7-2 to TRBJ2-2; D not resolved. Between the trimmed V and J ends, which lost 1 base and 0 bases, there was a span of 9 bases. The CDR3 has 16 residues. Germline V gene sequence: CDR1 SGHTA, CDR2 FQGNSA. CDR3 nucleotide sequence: TGTGCCAGCAGCTTAGGTAGCAGAACGAACACCGGGGAGCTGTTTTTT. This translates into CASSLGSRTNTGELFF.

In DNA form, the CDR3 reads TGTGCCAGCTCACCTCCCGGGCCGAATACGCAGTATTTT. Amino acid sequence: CASSPPGPNTQYF. The rearrangement links TRBV18 to TRBJ2-3; D is ambiguous. The V end was cut by 3 bases, the J end by 7 bases, with 11 bases between. The CDR3 is 13 residues long. Germline V gene sequence: CDR1 KGHSH, CDR2 LQKENI.

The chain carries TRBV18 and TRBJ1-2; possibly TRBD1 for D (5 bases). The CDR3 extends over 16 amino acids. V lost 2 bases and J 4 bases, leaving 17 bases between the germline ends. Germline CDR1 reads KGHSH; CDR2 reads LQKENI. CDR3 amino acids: CASSPTPVGGIYGYTF. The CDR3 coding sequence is TGTGCCAGCTCACCAACACCGGTCGGGGGTATCTATGGCTACACCTTC.

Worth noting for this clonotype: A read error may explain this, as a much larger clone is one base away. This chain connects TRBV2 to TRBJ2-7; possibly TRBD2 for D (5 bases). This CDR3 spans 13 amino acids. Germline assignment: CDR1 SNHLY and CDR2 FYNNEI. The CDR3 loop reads CASASRADYGQYF. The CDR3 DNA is TGTGCCAGCGCCTCAAGGGCAGACTACGGGCAGTACTTC.

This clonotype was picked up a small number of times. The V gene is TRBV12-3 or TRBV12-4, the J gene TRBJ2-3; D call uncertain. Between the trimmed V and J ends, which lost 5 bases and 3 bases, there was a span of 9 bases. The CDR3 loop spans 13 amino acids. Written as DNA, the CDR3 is TGTGCCAGCAGTCGGCTGGCTACAGATACGCAGTATTTT. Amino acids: CASSRLATDTQYF.

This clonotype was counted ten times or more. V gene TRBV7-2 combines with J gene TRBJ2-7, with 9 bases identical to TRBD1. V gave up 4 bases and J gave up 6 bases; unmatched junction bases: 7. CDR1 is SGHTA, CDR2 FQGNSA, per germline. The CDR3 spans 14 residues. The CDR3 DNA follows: TGTGCCAGCAGCTACGACAGGGGGTGGGGCGAGCAGTACTTC. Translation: CASSYDRGWGEQYF.